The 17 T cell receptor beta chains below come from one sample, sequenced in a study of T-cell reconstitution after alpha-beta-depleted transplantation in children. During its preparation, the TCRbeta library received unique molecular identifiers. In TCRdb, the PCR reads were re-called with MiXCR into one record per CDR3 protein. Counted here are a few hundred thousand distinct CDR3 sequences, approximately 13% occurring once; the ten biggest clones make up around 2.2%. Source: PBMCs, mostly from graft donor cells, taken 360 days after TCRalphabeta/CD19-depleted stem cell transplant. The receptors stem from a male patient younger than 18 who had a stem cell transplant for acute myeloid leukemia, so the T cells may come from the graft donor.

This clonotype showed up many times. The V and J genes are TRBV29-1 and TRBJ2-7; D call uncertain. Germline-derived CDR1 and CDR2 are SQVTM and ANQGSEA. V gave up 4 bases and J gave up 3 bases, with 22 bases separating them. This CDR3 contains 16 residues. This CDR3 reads CSVGFRANHPGYEQYF. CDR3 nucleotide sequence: TGCAGCGTTGGATTCCGGGCCAACCATCCAGGCTACGAGCAGTACTTC.

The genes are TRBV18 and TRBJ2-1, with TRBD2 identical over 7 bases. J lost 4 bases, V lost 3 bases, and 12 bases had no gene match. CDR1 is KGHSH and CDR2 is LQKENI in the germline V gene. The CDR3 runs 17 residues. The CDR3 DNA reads TGTGCCAGCTCACCGGACCTGACTAGCCCTAATTACAATGAGCAGTTCTTC. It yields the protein CASSPDLTSPNYNEQFF.

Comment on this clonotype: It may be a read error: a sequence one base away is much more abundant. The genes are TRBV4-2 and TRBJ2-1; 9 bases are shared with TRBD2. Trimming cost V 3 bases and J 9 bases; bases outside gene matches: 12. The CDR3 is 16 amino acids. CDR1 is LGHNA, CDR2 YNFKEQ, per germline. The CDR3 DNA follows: TGTGCCAGCAGCCAGGCGGCCGGGACTAGCAGGATTGAGCAGTTCTTC. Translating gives CASSQAAGTSRIEQFF.

This chain's CDR3 is CASSPWVQPQHF. The CDR3 DNA sequence: TGTGCCAGCAGTCCGTGGGTGCAGCCCCAGCATTTT. This rearrangement joins TRBV28 to TRBJ1-5; D unresolved. Looked up from germline, CDR1 is MDHEN and CDR2 is SYDVKM. Between the trimmed V and J ends, which lost 5 bases and 7 bases, there was a span of 9 bases. The CDR3 has 12 residues.

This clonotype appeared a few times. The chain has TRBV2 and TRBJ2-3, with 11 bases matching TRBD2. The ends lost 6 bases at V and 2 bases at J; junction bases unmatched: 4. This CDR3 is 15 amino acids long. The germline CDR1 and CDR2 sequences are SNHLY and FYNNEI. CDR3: CASRKGLADTDTQYF. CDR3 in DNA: TGTGCCAGCAGAAAGGGACTAGCGGACACAGATACGCAGTATTTT.

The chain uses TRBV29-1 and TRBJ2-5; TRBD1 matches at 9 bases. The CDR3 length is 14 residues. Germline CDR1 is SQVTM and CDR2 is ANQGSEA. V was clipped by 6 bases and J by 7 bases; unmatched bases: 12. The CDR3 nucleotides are TGCAGCGTCGGACAGGGGCTTCCTCGTGGGACCCAGTACTTC. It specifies CSVGQGLPRGTQYF.

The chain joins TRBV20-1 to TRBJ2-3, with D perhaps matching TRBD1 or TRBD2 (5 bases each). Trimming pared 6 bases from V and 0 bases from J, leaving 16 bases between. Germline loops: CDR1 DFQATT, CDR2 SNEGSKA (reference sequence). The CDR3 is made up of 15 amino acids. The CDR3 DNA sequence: TGCAGTGCCAGTTGGGGGTCACTCAGCACAGATACGCAGTATTTT. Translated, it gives CSASWGSLSTDTQYF.

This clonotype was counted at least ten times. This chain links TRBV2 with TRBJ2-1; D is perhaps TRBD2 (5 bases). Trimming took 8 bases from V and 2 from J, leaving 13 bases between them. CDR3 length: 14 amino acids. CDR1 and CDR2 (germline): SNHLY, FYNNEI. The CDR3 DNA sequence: TGTGCCAGCTTTTCGGGGAGTGCCTACAATGAGCAGTTCTTC. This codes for CASFSGSAYNEQFF.

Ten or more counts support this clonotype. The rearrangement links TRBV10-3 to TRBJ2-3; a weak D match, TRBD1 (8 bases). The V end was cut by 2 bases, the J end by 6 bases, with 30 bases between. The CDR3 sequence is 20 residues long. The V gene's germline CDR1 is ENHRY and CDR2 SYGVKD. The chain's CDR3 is CAISESWTGIGGRELDTQYF. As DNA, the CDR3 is TGTGCCATCAGTGAGAGTTGGACAGGGATAGGCGGGAGAGAATTGGATACGCAGTATTTT.

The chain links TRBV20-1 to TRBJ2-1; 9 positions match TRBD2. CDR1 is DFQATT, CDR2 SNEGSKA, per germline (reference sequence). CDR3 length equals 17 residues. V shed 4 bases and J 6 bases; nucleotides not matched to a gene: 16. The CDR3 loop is CSAKDGRVAGAINEQFF. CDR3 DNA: TGCAGTGCTAAGGACGGACGGGTAGCGGGGGCTATCAATGAGCAGTTCTTC.

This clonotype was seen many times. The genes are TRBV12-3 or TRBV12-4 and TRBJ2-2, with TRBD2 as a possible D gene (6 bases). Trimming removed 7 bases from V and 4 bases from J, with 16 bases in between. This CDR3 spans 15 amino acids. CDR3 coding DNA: TGTGCCAGCACCAAGGCTAACGGGGGCACCGGGGAGCTGTTTTTT. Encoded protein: CASTKANGGTGELFF.

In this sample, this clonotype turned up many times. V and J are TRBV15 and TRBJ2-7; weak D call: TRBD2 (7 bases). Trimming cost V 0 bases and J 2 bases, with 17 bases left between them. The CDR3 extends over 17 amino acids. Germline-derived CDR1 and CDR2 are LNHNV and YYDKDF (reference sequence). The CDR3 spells CATSRDLAGAQTYEQYF. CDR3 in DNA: TGTGCCACCAGCAGAGATTTGGCGGGGGCTCAAACCTACGAGCAGTACTTC.

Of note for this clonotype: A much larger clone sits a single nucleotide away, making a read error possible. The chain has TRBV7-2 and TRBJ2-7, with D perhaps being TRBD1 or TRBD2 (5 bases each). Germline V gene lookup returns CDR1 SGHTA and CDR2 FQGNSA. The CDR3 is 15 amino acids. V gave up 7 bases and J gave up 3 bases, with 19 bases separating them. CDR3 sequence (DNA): TGTGCCAGCACCCTCCGTACTAGGGGTGGCTACGAGCAGTACTTC. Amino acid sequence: CASTLRTRGGYEQYF.

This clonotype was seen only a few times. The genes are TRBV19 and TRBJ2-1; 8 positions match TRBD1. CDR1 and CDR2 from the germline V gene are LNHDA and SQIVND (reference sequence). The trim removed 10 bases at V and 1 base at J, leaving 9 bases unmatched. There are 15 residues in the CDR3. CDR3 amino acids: CATLTQGASYNEQFF. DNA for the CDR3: TGTGCCACCCTAACCCAGGGGGCATCCTACAATGAGCAGTTCTTC.

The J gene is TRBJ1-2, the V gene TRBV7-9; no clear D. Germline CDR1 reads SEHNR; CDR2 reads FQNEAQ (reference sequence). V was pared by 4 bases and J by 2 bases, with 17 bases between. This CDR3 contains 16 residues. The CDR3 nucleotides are TGTGCCAGCAGCTCTCCCTATCGATCTCCAAACTATGGCTACACCTTC. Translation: CASSSPYRSPNYGYTF.

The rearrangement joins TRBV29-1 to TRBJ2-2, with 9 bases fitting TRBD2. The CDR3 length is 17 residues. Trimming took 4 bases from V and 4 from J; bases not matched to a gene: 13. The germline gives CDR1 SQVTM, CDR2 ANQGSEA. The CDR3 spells CSVGAGGSILATGELFF. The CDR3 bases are TGCAGCGTTGGTGCGGGAGGGTCGATTTTGGCCACCGGGGAGCTGTTTTTT.

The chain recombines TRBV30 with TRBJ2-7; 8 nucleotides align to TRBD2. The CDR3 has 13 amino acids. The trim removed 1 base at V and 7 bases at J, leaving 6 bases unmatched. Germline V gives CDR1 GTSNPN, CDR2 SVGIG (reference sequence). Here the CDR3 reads CAWSAAGAGEQYF. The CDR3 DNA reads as TGTGCCTGGAGTGCAGCGGGGGCGGGAGAGCAGTACTTC. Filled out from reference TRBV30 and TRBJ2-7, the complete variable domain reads SQTIHQWPATLVQPVGSPLSLECTVEGTSNPNLYWYRQAAGRGLQLLFYSVGIGQISSEVPQNLSASRPQDRQFILSSKKLLLSDSGFYLCAWSAAGAGEQYFGPGTRLTVT.